This T cell receptor beta chain was retrieved from a study of blood T cells in healthy people across ages. Study results and limitations: Using unsorted PBMCs precluded a conclusive naive versus antigen-experienced comparison.

Trimming shortened V by 0 bases and J by 7 bases, and 5 bases separated the two germline ends. The CDR3 is 12 residues long. Germline CDR1 KGHDR, CDR2 SFDVKD. Notes on this clonotype: Its antigen remains unidentified.

A second PCR, run for roughly 7 to 12 cycles, used a sample-barcoded 5' primer plus a J-beta primer mix. TCRdb reanalysed the 5' RACE reads using MiXCR and keeps one entry per CDR3 protein. The repertoire holds over a million distinct CDR3 sequences, with 40% to 45% as singletons. Sequencing input: blood. The chain carries TRBV24-1 and TRBJ2-5, with unresolved D. This sequence was found in a woman aged 55 to 70 in good health. The CDR3 here is CATSDLLGTQYF. CDR3 nucleotide sequence: TGTGCCACCAGTGATTTGCTTGGGACCCAGTACTTC.